This TCR beta chain is from a study of cytomegalovirus exposure and HLA in healthy donors. Broader study findings: According to the study, around 160 TCR beta chains were cytomegalovirus-associated. Most TCR sequences were seen very rarely across donors, but some public TCRs occurred in many.

With respect to this clone: The antigen remains unidentified.

The CDR3 has 15 amino acids. The V segment lost 3 bases and the J segment 4 bases; nucleotides outside the gene matches: 7. The germline gives CDR1 MNHEY, CDR2 SMNVEV (reference sequence). While unrecorded immune exposures were likely, the donors were nominally healthy when sampled. The PCR employed 60 Vbeta primers together with 13 Jbeta primers. The data were produced by immunoSEQ multiplex PCR, yet TCRdb's version contains in-frame clones alone and is incomplete. The sample yields about 140,000 clones, roughly 80% seen once. The chain uses TRBV27 and TRBJ2-5, with TRBD2 matching over 8 bases. The source of this sequence is a woman between 45 and 65 years old in good health and CMV-seropositive. The source material was PBMCs. CDR3 sequence reads: CASSLSPGGVETQYF. The CDR3 DNA sequence: TGTGCCAGCAGTTTGTCCCCGGGGGGGGTAGAGACCCAGTACTTC.